This T cell receptor (beta chain) was sequenced in a study of Graves' ophthalmopathy and Graves' hyperthyroidism. Whole-study findings and limits: This model predicted ophthalmopathy progression (sensitivity 70% to 71%, specificity 72.22%). Ophthalmopathy was separated from stable hyperthyroidism by a 13-signature model with roughly 91% sensitivity and 65% to 82% specificity. Blood also contained most of the expanded thyroid clonotypes above 0.001 frequency.

About this clonotype: The antigen is unknown. Just one base apart from a much larger clone, this may be a read error.

TCR beta CDR3 regions were amplified from RNA transcripts. HTBI primers served in a first-round RT-PCR, which a second-round multiplex PCR followed. TCRdb called the multiplex PCR reads again in MiXCR, with one record for every CDR3 protein. Of more than 1,000,000 distinct CDR3 sequences listed, about 35% are singletons. The CDR3 is 15 residues long. After removal of 4 bases from V and 7 bases from J, the junction contained 8 bases not matched to a gene. Per germline, CDR1 SGDLS and CDR2 YYNGEE. Hyperthyroidism patients had new diagnoses, durations under 2 months, and ages of 18 to 65. The sample consisted of peripheral blood or thyroid tissue (not recorded which). This TCR was recovered from an adult man with Graves' hyperthyroidism. The chain carries TRBV9 and TRBJ2-2; 9 nucleotides line up with TRBD2. The CDR3 coding sequence is TGTGCCAGCAGCCCTGGACTAGCGCGTAACGGGGAGCTGTTTTTT. Encoded protein: CASSPGLARNGELFF. Filled out from reference TRBV9 and TRBJ2-2, the complete variable domain reads DSGVTQTPKHLITATGQRVTLRCSPRSGDLSVYWYQQSLDQGLQFLIQYYNGEERAKGNILERFSAQQFPDLHSELNLSSLELGDSALYFCASSPGLARNGELFFGEGSRLTVL.